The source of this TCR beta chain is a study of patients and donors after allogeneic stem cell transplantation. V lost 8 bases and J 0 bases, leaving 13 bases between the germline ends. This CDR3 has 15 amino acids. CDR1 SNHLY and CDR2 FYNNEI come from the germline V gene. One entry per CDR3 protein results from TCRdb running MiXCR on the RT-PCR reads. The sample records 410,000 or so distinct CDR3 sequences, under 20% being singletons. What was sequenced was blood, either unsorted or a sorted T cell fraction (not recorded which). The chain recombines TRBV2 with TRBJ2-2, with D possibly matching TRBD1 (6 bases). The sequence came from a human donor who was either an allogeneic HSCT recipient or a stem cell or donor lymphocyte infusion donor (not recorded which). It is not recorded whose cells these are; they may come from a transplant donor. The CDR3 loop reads CASAFNRANTGELFF. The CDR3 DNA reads TGTGCCAGCGCGTTTAACAGGGCGAACACCGGGGAGCTGTTTTTT.